These 32 T cell receptor beta chains were sequenced from one sample in a study of T-cell reconstitution after alpha-beta-depleted transplantation in children. Antigens for these TCRs are unknown. Notes on the study in general: T-cell numbers and diversity, one year after transplant, stemmed largely from T cells that were newly produced.

As it was prepared, the TCRbeta library received unique molecular identifiers. TCRdb processed the PCR reads anew with MiXCR; each CDR3 protein has one entry. The profile shows fewer than 350,000 distinct CDR3 sequences, less than 9.5% of them singletons. The sample in question was peripheral blood, obtained 360 days after TCRalphabeta/CD19-depleted stem cell transplant. All receptors derive from a female patient aged 2-10 years who had a stem cell transplant for Fanconi anemia, so the T cells may come from the graft donor.

This clonotype was recorded many times. This chain connects TRBV7-9 to TRBJ2-3; 8 nucleotides agree with TRBD1. CDR1 and CDR2 from the germline V gene are SEHNR and FQNEAQ (reference sequence). There are 13 residues in the CDR3. Trimming at V came to 11 bases and at J to 5 bases, leaving 9 bases not matched to a gene. The CDR3 reads CAWEDREVDTQYF. As DNA, the CDR3 is TGTGCCTGGGAGGACAGGGAGGTAGATACGCAGTATTTT.

This clonotype was seen many times. The V gene is TRBV6-5, the J gene TRBJ2-1; TRBD2 matches 8 bases. The CDR3 is 16 residues long. Trimming removed 1 base from V and 7 bases from J; junction bases left unmatched: 9. CDR1 is MNHEY, CDR2 SVGAGI, per germline. The CDR3 region has the DNA TGTGCCAGCAGTTACTTGGTAGCGGGGCCCAAAAATGAGCAGTTCTTC. The encoded protein is CASSYLVAGPKNEQFF.

The genes are TRBV4-1 and TRBJ2-5; D unresolved. CDR1 is MGHRA, CDR2 YSYEKL, per germline. The CDR3 covers 13 residues. Trimming took off 1 base at V and 5 bases at J, with 8 bases between the two ends. The CDR3 DNA follows: TGCGCCAGCAGCCAAGGGAAAGGGGAGACCCAGTACTTC. Its protein product is CASSQGKGETQYF.

This clonotype has at least ten counts. The V and J genes are TRBV20-1 and TRBJ2-7; the D call may be TRBD1 or TRBD2 (5 bases each). Germline CDR1 reads DFQATT; CDR2 reads SNEGSKA (reference sequence). The CDR3 consists of 14 residues. V was clipped by 8 bases and J by 0 bases, with 17 bases between them. The CDR3 protein is CSIGRGRSSYEQYF. CDR3 nucleotide sequence: TGCAGTATAGGCCGGGGACGGAGCTCCTACGAGCAGTACTTC.

This clonotype was counted between two and nine times. V usage is TRBV11-2 and J usage is TRBJ2-7; D is ambiguous. The germline V gene has CDR1 SGHAT and CDR2 FQNNGV. The CDR3 consists of 15 residues. V lost 1 base, J lost 1 base, and 11 bases lay in between. In DNA form, the CDR3 reads TGTGCCAGCAGCTTAGGTCCGGAGCTTTCCTACGAGCAGTACTTC. Translation gives CASSLGPELSYEQYF.

This clonotype was observed a handful of times. This chain uses TRBV27 with TRBJ2-1, with 12 bases lining up with TRBD2. Germline trimming cut 0 bases from V and 9 bases from J; bases unmatched to any gene: 12. Germline lookup yields CDR1 MNHEY and CDR2 SMNVEV (reference sequence). This CDR3 region has 18 residues. The CDR3: CASSLSKARTSGMGEQFF. DNA of the CDR3: TGTGCCAGCAGTTTATCGAAAGCGCGGACTAGCGGGATGGGTGAGCAGTTCTTC.

This clonotype has more than one count but fewer than ten. A read error may produce the germline difference seen at one junction end. The rearrangement links TRBV28 to TRBJ1-3; 7 nucleotides agree with TRBD1. This CDR3 region has 16 residues. In germline, CDR1 is MDHEN, CDR2 SYDVKM. CDR3 sequence: CASSFPQGRAGNTIYF. CDR3 sequence (DNA): TGTGCCAGTAGTTTTCCACAGGGGAGGGCTGGAAACACCATATATTTT.

This clonotype was seen many times. The chain uses TRBV12-3 or TRBV12-4 and TRBJ2-2; perhaps TRBD2 as D (6 bases). The CDR3 has 15 residues. V was trimmed by 3 bases and J by 6 bases, leaving 14 bases between them. The CDR3 bases are TGTGCCAGCAGTTTTCTATCCGGGGGACCCGGGGAGCTGTTTTTT. Its protein product is CASSFLSGGPGELFF.

There are a few counts of this clonotype. The rearrangement uses TRBV18 and TRBJ1-5; D is perhaps TRBD1 (6 bases). CDR3 length equals 14 residues. Trimming shortened V by 2 bases and J by 2 bases, and 7 bases separated the two germline ends. Germline V CDR1 and CDR2: KGHSH, LQKENI. The CDR3 is CASSPNRGNQPQHF. The CDR3 DNA follows: TGTGCCAGCTCACCAAACAGGGGCAATCAGCCCCAGCATTTT.

This clonotype was seen repeatedly, ten times or more. This sequence joins TRBV20-1 and TRBJ2-7; D unclear. CDR1 DFQATT and CDR2 SNEGSKA come from the germline V gene (reference sequence). This CDR3 is built from 12 residues. V lost 5 bases and J lost 1, with 9 bases in between. CDR3 nucleotides: TGCAGTGCTCTGGCGGAGTCCTACGAGCAGTACTTC. Encoded protein: CSALAESYEQYF.

This clonotype was detected many times. The gene calls are TRBV28 and TRBJ2-7; TRBD1 aligns across 8 bases. Per germline, CDR1 MDHEN and CDR2 SYDVKM. The CDR3 spans 14 residues. The junction had 7 bases not matched to a gene; V was cut back by 4 bases and J by 5 bases. Here the CDR3 DNA reads TGTGCCAGCAGTTCTTTGGACAGGGAAAACGAGCAGTACGTC. Protein: CASSSLDRENEQYV.

There are a few counts of this clonotype. This chain uses TRBV9 with TRBJ2-7, with 10 bases lining up with TRBD2. V trimming: 0 bases; J trimming: 7 bases; junction bases outside the gene matches: 10. The CDR3 has 16 residues. Germline lookup yields CDR1 SGDLS and CDR2 YYNGEE. The DNA for the CDR3 is TGTGCCAGCAGCGTAGGGCTAGCGGGAGAACTGTGGGAGCAGTACTTC. It translates to CASSVGLAGELWEQYF.

The chain has TRBV27 and TRBJ2-7, with 8 positions matching TRBD1. Germline-derived CDR1 and CDR2 are MNHEY and SMNVEV (reference sequence). The CDR3 runs to 16 residues. J lost 5 bases, V lost 5 bases, and 14 bases had no gene match. The CDR3 DNA reads TGTGCCAGCAGTCCCGGCAGGAGGACAGGGAACGACGAGCAGTACGTC. It translates to CASSPGRRTGNDEQYV.

The sample holds many counts of this clonotype. V is TRBV29-1 and J is TRBJ2-5, with D unresolved. The ends were cut back, 3 bases at V and 4 bases at J, with 9 bases in the middle. CDR1 is SQVTM and CDR2 is ANQGSEA in the germline V gene. The CDR3 has 12 residues. The CDR3 region has the DNA TGCAGCGTTGAGTCGGTGCTAGAGACCCAGTACTTC. Translation gives CSVESVLETQYF.

This rearrangement joins TRBV6-5 to TRBJ1-2; a possible D gene is TRBD1 (5 bases). V gave up 2 bases and J gave up 7 bases, with 5 bases separating them. The length of the CDR3 is 11 residues. CDR1 is MNHEY, CDR2 SVGAGI, per germline. CDR3 residues: CASSYGGGYTF. CDR3 bases: TGTGCCAGCAGTTACGGGGGTGGCTACACCTTC.

This clonotype showed up just a few times. CDR3 protein: CASSYGHPNTEAFF. The CDR3 nucleotides read TGCGCCAGCAGCTACGGACACCCGAACACTGAAGCTTTCTTT. The chain recombines TRBV5-1 with TRBJ1-1; D is perhaps TRBD1 (5 bases). Trimming shortened V by 3 bases and J by 1 base, and 10 bases separated the two germline ends. Germline V gene sequence: CDR1 SGHRS, CDR2 YFSETQ. The CDR3 runs to 14 residues.

J is TRBJ2-7 and V is TRBV12-1; TRBD2 is taken as the D call from the table, unchecked against the DNA. TRBV12-1 is a documented pseudogene. The CDR3 contains 14 residues. The CDR3 protein is CASSPGLLCYEQYF. The CDR3 DNA reads TGTGCCAGCAGCCCGGGGCTACTCTGCTACGAGCAGTACTTC.

CDR3 sequence reads: CASSRVDRAPTDTQYF. The CDR3 nucleotides read TGTGCCAGCAGCCGAGTGGACAGGGCGCCCACAGATACGCAGTATTTT. The rearrangement joins TRBV5-6 to TRBJ2-3; TRBD1 matches at 8 bases. V lost 4 bases and J lost 2; bases outside the gene matches: 9. CDR3 length: 16 residues. CDR1 and CDR2 (germline): SGHDT, YYEEEE.

The J gene is TRBJ1-2, the V gene TRBV5-1, with D perhaps matching TRBD1 (5 bases). V was trimmed by 6 bases and J by 5 bases, leaving 17 bases between them. The CDR3 is made up of 14 amino acids. Per the germline V gene, CDR1 is SGHRS and CDR2 is YFSETQ. The CDR3 loop is CASTLAGTTYGYTF. CDR3 nucleotides: TGCGCCAGCACCTTAGCCGGGACGACATATGGCTACACCTTC.

V is TRBV20-1 and J is TRBJ2-4; TRBD2 matches at 12 bases. CDR1 is DFQATT, CDR2 SNEGSKA, per germline (reference sequence). Trimming at V came to 6 bases and at J to 0 bases, leaving 9 bases not matched to a gene. The length of the CDR3 is 17 residues. The CDR3 nucleotides are TGCAGTGCACAGACTAGCGGGGGTACTCTAGCCAAAAACATTCAGTACTTC. Translating gives CSAQTSGGTLAKNIQYF.

This clonotype was detected many times. The J gene is TRBJ2-2, the V gene TRBV15; TRBD2 agrees at 8 bases. CDR3 size: 16 residues. From germline, CDR1 is LNHNV and CDR2 YYDKDF (reference sequence). Trimming removed 0 bases from V and 2 bases from J; junction bases left unmatched: 2. The CDR3 reads CATSRDLAGNTGELFF. CDR3 coding DNA: TGTGCCACCAGCAGAGATCTAGCGGGTAACACCGGGGAGCTGTTTTTT.

The chain is built from TRBV14 and TRBJ2-5; a possible D gene is TRBD2 (5 bases). The CDR3 is 18 amino acids. V was cut by 0 bases and J by 5 bases, with 22 bases left in between. The germline V gene has CDR1 SGHDN and CDR2 FVKESK. The CDR3 DNA reads TGTGCCAGCAGCCAAGAATCTGTCTCTGGTTTACCGGGGGAGACCCAGTACTTC. It yields the protein CASSQESVSGLPGETQYF.

This clonotype was counted many times. The genes are TRBV10-2 and TRBJ2-2, with 14 bases identical to TRBD2. Germline V gene data show CDR1 as WSHSY and CDR2 as SAAADI. This CDR3 has 16 residues. J gave up 1 base and V 6 bases, and 1 base lay outside the gene matches. The CDR3 sequence is CASRGLAGGNTGELFF. CDR3 DNA: TGCGCCAGCAGAGGACTAGCGGGAGGGAACACCGGGGAGCTGTTTTTT.

This clonotype was detected many times. This sequence joins TRBV7-2 and TRBJ2-1; D gene uncertain. Looked up from germline, CDR1 is SGHTA and CDR2 is FQGNSA. The V gene lost 5 bases and the J gene lost 7 bases, with 12 bases spanning the gap. The CDR3 totals 13 residues. The CDR3 region has the DNA TGTGCCAGCAGCCCCAGATCCGGGAATGAGCAGTTCTTC. Its translation is CASSPRSGNEQFF. The full variable domain, its missing parts supplied by reference TRBV7-2 and TRBJ2-1, is GAGVSQSPSNKVTEKGKDVELRCDPISGHTALYWYRQSLGQGLEFLIYFQGNSAPDKSGLPSDRFSAERTGGSVSTLTIQRTQQEDSAVYLCASSPRSGNEQFFGPGTRLTVL.

This clonotype was counted between two and nine times. The V call is TRBV6-1, the J call TRBJ2-3; D not resolved. The CDR3 totals 13 residues. Germline loops: CDR1 MNHNS, CDR2 SASEGT. Trimming took off 9 bases at V and 2 bases at J, with 12 bases between the two ends. CDR3 region: CASKLDHTDTQYF. The DNA for the CDR3 is TGTGCCAGTAAGTTGGACCACACAGATACGCAGTATTTT.

There are many counts of this clonotype. The chain couples TRBV11-2 to TRBJ2-5; D is possibly TRBD2 (5 bases). V was cut by 4 bases and J by 1 base, with 10 bases left in between. The length of the CDR3 is 14 residues. Germline lookup yields CDR1 SGHAT and CDR2 FQNNGV. CDR3 nucleotides: TGTGCCAGCAGCTCGACACTAGTCCAAGAGACCCAGTACTTC. Its translation is CASSSTLVQETQYF.

The rearrangement links TRBV3-1 to TRBJ1-5, with D tentatively TRBD1 (6 bases). V was shortened by 0 bases and J by 7 bases, with 13 bases between the two germline ends. This CDR3 contains 15 residues. Germline V gene sequence: CDR1 LGHDT, CDR2 YNNKEL (reference sequence). CDR3 in amino acids: CASSQDLPGDQPQHF. The CDR3 bases are TGTGCCAGCAGCCAAGACTTGCCAGGGGACCAGCCCCAGCATTTT.

J is TRBJ2-2 and V is TRBV7-2; 10 positions match TRBD2. The CDR3 is made up of 17 amino acids. Germline V CDR1 and CDR2: SGHTA, FQGNSA. V dropped 4 bases and J dropped 3; count of bases not matched to a gene: 8. CDR3 residues: CASSSLAGGHHTGELFF. CDR3 bases: TGTGCCAGCAGCTCATTAGCGGGGGGCCATCACACCGGGGAGCTGTTTTTT.

This clonotype appeared many times. This chain uses TRBV7-6 with TRBJ1-6; D not resolved. V was pared by 2 bases and J by 0 bases, with 11 bases between. Germline CDR1 SGHVS, CDR2 FNYEAQ. CDR3 size: 17 residues. The CDR3 spells CASSLSGSLSYNSPLHF. In DNA, the CDR3 is TGTGCCAGCAGCTTATCGGGCAGCCTCTCCTATAATTCACCCCTCCACTTT.

This clonotype has a handful of counts. CDR3 bases: TGTGCCACCAGCAGAGATTGGAGGAAAACTGGGGCCAACGTCCTGACTTTC. Translation: CATSRDWRKTGANVLTF. The chain carries TRBV15 and TRBJ2-6; TRBD2 might be the D (5 bases). The CDR3 covers 17 residues. Germline CDR1 is LNHNV and CDR2 is YYDKDF (reference sequence). Trimming left V 0 bases short and J 2 bases short, with 11 bases between. Combining the CDR3 with reference TRBV15 and TRBJ2-6 gives the whole variable domain DAMVIQNPRYQVTQFGKPVTLSCSQTLNHNVMYWYQQKSSQAPKLLFHYYDKDFNNEADTPDNFQSRRPNTSFCFLDIRSPGLGDTAMYLCATSRDWRKTGANVLTFGAGSRLTVL.

This CDR3 is CASSLMAGGLYKTQYF. The CDR3 bases are TGTGCCAGCAGCTTGATGGCGGGGGGGCTTTACAAGACCCAGTACTTC. The chain joins TRBV5-4 to TRBJ2-5; 9 bases agree with TRBD2. Trimming took 1 base from V and 6 from J; bases not matched to a gene: 10. The CDR3 sequence is 16 residues long. CDR1 SGHNT and CDR2 YYREEE come from the germline V gene (reference sequence).

The rearrangement uses TRBV27 and TRBJ1-1; D may be TRBD1 (5 bases). The length of the CDR3 is 13 residues. Trimming removed 4 bases at V and 6 bases at J, with 12 bases between. The V gene's germline CDR1 is MNHEY and CDR2 SMNVEV (reference sequence). The CDR3 here is CASSSGWGPEAFF. The CDR3 nucleotides are TGTGCCAGCAGTTCAGGGTGGGGTCCTGAAGCTTTCTTT.